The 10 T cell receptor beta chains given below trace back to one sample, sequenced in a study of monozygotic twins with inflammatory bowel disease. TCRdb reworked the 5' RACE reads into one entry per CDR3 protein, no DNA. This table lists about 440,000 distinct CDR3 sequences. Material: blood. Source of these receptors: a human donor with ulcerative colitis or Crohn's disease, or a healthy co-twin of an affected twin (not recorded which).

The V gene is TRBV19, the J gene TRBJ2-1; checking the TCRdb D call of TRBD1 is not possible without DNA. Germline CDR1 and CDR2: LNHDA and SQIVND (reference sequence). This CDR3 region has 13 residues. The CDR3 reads CASSMGTDNEQFF.

The CDR3 sequence is CASSSGHGLAGTYEQYF. The V call is TRBV7-9, the J call TRBJ2-7; the TCRdb D gene call, TRBD2, has no DNA to confirm it. Germline loops: CDR1 SEHNR, CDR2 FQNEAQ (reference sequence). This CDR3 contains 17 residues.

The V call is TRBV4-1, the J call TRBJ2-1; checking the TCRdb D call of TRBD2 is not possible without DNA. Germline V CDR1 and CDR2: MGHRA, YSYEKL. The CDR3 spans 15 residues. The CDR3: CASSHRGGLGNEQFF.

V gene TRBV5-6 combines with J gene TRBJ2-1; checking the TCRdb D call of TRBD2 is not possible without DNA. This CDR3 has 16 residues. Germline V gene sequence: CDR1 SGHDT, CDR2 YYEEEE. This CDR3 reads CASNRGREVSYNEQFF. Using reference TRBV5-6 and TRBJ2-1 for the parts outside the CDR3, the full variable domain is DAGVTQSPTHLIKTRGQQVTLRCSPKSGHDTVSWYQQALGQGPQFIFQYYEEEERQRGNFPDRFSGHQFPNYSSELNVNALLLGDSALYLCASNRGREVSYNEQFFGPGTRLTVL.

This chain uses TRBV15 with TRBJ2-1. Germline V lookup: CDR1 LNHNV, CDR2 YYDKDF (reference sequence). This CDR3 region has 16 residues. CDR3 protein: CATSRRDLYSYNEQFF.

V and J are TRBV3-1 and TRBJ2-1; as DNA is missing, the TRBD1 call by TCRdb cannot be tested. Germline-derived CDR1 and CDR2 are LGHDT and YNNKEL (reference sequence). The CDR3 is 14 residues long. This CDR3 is CASSDQLGTNEQFF.

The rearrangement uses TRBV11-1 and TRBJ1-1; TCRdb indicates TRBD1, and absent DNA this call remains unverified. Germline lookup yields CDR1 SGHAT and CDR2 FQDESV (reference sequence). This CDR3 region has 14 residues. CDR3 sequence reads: CASSEGTGGTEAFF.

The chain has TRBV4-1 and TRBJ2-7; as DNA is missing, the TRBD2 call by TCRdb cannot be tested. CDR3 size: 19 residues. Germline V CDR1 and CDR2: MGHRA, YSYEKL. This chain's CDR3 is CASSQDLILAGGTPYEQYF.

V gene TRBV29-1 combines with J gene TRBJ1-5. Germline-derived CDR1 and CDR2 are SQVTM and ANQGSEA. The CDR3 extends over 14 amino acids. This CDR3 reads CSFTGGQGNQPQHF. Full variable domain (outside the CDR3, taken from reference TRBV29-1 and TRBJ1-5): SAVISQKPSRDICQRGTSLTIQCQVDSQVTMMFWYRQQPGQSLTLIATANQGSEATYESGFVIDKFPISRPNLTFSTLTVSNMSPEDSSIYLCSFTGGQGNQPQHFGDGTRLSIL.

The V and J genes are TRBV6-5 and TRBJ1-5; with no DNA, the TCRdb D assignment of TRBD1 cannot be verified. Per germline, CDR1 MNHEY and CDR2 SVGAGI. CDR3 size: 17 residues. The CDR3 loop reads CASSSQRGAREIQPQHF.